These 15 T cell receptor beta chains came from one sample sequenced in a study of response to subunit inactivated influenza vaccine. TCRdb reprocessed the RT-PCR reads with MiXCR, giving one entry per CDR3 protein. This table holds about 530,000 distinct CDR3 sequences, 10% to 15% found once. Material: PBMCs from blood, obtained roughly 47 days after vaccination. The receptors originated from a man aged 50 to 59 who received an inactivated influenza vaccine.

The J gene is TRBJ1-1, the V gene TRBV6-5; a possible D gene is TRBD1 (5 bases). Germline lookup yields CDR1 MNHEY and CDR2 SVGAGI. V dropped 2 bases and J dropped 7 bases, with 8 bases sitting between them. CDR3 length: 12 amino acids. The CDR3 reads CASSYIGGEAFF. The CDR3 DNA follows: TGTGCCAGCAGTTACATTGGGGGTGAAGCTTTCTTT.

The V gene is TRBV9, the J gene TRBJ2-7, with D possibly matching TRBD2 (6 bases). The germline gives CDR1 SGDLS, CDR2 YYNGEE. There are 13 residues in the CDR3. The V end was cut by 3 bases, the J end by 2 bases, with 9 bases between. CDR3 amino acids: CASSEGLTYEQYF. In DNA form, the CDR3 reads TGTGCCAGCAGCGAGGGACTTACCTACGAGCAGTACTTC.

V gene TRBV5-5 combines with J gene TRBJ2-3; D is uncertain. Germline lookup yields CDR1 SGHKS and CDR2 YYEKEE (reference sequence). Trimming stripped 0 bases from V and 6 bases from J, with 14 bases between. The CDR3 loop spans 15 amino acids. In DNA form, the CDR3 reads TGTGCCAGCAGCTTGGCGGCTCCCTCTTCGGATACGCAGTATTTT. Amino acids: CASSLAAPSSDTQYF. Full variable domain (rest looked up from reference TRBV5-5 and TRBJ2-3): DAGVTQSPTHLIKTRGQQVTLRCSPISGHKSVSWYQQVLGQGPQFIFQYYEKEERGRGNFPDRFSARQFPNYSSELNVNALLLGDSALYLCASSLAAPSSDTQYFGPGTRLTVL.

The chain uses TRBV12-3 or TRBV12-4 and TRBJ2-1; 12 bases align to TRBD2. This CDR3 comprises 12 residues. The ends lost 4 bases at V and 13 bases at J; junction bases unmatched: 2. The CDR3 DNA reads as TGTGCCAGCAGTTCGACTAGCGGGGGACAGTTCTTC. Translating gives CASSSTSGGQFF.

The rearrangement joins TRBV12-3 or TRBV12-4 to TRBJ2-5; either TRBD1 or TRBD2 may supply D (5 bases each). V lost 2 bases and J 1 base, leaving 11 bases between the germline ends. CDR3 length equals 15 residues. DNA of the CDR3: TGTGCCAGCAGTTTAATCCGGGGCCCCCAAGAGACCCAGTACTTC. It codes for CASSLIRGPQETQYF.

CDR3 DNA sequence: TGTGCCAGCTCACCGTTTCGGAACCGGACGAACACCGGGGAGCTGTTTTTT. This encodes CASSPFRNRTNTGELFF. V usage is TRBV18 and J usage is TRBJ2-2; D remains ambiguous. Germline values: CDR1 KGHSH, CDR2 LQKENI. CDR3 length equals 17 residues. Trimming removed 3 bases from V and 0 bases from J, with 14 bases in between.

This clonotype has only a few counts. The V gene is TRBV6-1, the J gene TRBJ2-2; 8 positions agree with TRBD2. The CDR3 consists of 14 residues. Germline V lookup: CDR1 MNHNS, CDR2 SASEGT. Trimming took 3 bases from V and 4 from J; bases not matched to a gene: 1. The CDR3 coding sequence is TGTGCCAGCAGTGACCTAGCGGGCACCGGGGAGCTGTTTTTT. Its translation: CASSDLAGTGELFF.

This chain uses TRBV28 with TRBJ2-4; D is uncertain. Trimming removed 5 bases from V and 0 bases from J, with 8 bases in between. This CDR3 contains 14 residues. Germline CDR1 and CDR2: MDHEN and SYDVKM. The CDR3 region has the DNA TGTGCCAGCAGTGGGAACGTAGCCAAAAACATTCAGTACTTC. It yields the protein CASSGNVAKNIQYF.

This rearrangement joins TRBV18 to TRBJ2-1; D might be TRBD1 (5 bases). V was trimmed by 3 bases and J by 2 bases, leaving 11 bases between them. The V gene's germline CDR1 is KGHSH and CDR2 LQKENI. This CDR3 contains 15 residues. The CDR3 region is CASSPQGFAYNEQFF. The CDR3 DNA sequence: TGTGCCAGCTCACCGCAGGGATTTGCCTACAATGAGCAGTTCTTC.

The chain combines TRBV20-1 with TRBJ2-2; 11 positions match TRBD2. In germline, CDR1 is DFQATT, CDR2 SNEGSKA (reference sequence). The CDR3 contains 16 residues. V dropped 3 bases and J dropped 6; count of bases not matched to a gene: 9. The CDR3 protein is CSARGVLAGVAGELFF. CDR3 nucleotide sequence: TGCAGTGCTAGGGGGGTACTAGCGGGAGTGGCCGGGGAGCTGTTTTTT.

This clonotype was observed many times. CDR3 nucleotides: TGCAGTGCCTGGAGCCAGGGACGGACTGAAGCTTTCTTT. This encodes CSAWSQGRTEAFF. The chain has TRBV20-1 and TRBJ1-1, with a weak D call TRBD1 (5 bases). Germline CDR1 and CDR2: DFQATT and SNEGSKA (reference sequence). The CDR3 length is 13 residues. The V gene lost 6 bases and the J gene lost 5 bases, with 16 bases spanning the gap.

This clonotype showed up just a few times. DNA of the CDR3: TGTGCCAGCAGCGTTGGTAGCGGGTTTGATACGCAGTATTTT. This gives the protein CASSVGSGFDTQYF. The chain links TRBV9 to TRBJ2-3, with TRBD2 matching 7 bases. CDR3 size: 14 residues. Germline CDR1 SGDLS, CDR2 YYNGEE. The ends lost 2 bases at V and 6 bases at J; junction bases unmatched: 6. The full variable domain, with the rest looked up from reference TRBV9 and TRBJ2-3, is DSGVTQTPKHLITATGQRVTLRCSPRSGDLSVYWYQQSLDQGLQFLIQYYNGEERAKGNILERFSAQQFPDLHSELNLSSLELGDSALYFCASSVGSGFDTQYFGPGTRLTVL.

This clonotype was observed a few times. This chain links TRBV7-2 with TRBJ2-5, with TRBD2 matching 7 bases. V dropped 5 bases and J dropped 5; count of bases not matched to a gene: 11. CDR3 size: 15 residues. The germline V gene has CDR1 SGHTA and CDR2 FQGNSA. The CDR3 DNA follows: TGTGCCAGCAGCGGGGGGGGAGGGTCTATGGAGACCCAGTACTTC. This sequence encodes CASSGGGGSMETQYF.

On this clonotype itself: A much larger clonotype is one base distant, so this may be a read error. The chain joins TRBV6-1 to TRBJ2-7; a possible D gene is TRBD1 (6 bases). The V end was cut by 9 bases, the J end by 3 bases, with 36 bases between. This CDR3 has 20 amino acids. Germline CDR1 and CDR2: MNHNS and SASEGT. CDR3 DNA sequence: TGTGCCAGTAGTAAGGCGACCCGACAGGCAGATAAGACCTTTCTCTACGAGCAGTACTTC. This gives the protein CASSKATRQADKTFLYEQYF.

This clonotype was seen only a few times. This chain joins TRBV6-2 or TRBV6-3 and TRBJ2-4; D might be TRBD1 or TRBD2, each matching 6 bases. Trimming removed 4 bases at V and 12 bases at J, with 19 bases between. Germline V lookup: CDR1 MNHEY, CDR2 SVGEGT. CDR3 size: 14 residues. The chain's CDR3 is CASSFEGLRGAQYF. In DNA form, the CDR3 reads TGTGCCAGCAGTTTCGAAGGCCTAAGGGGGGCTCAGTACTTC.